These T cell receptor beta chains were read from a single sample in a study of post-analysis software for immune sequencing data. TCRdb re-called the PCR reads with MiXCR, one entry per CDR3 protein. Of some 700,000 distinct CDR3 sequences in the sample, roughly three fifths were seen once. The source material was blood. Source of these receptors: a girl aged 2 to 10 with multiple sclerosis. CDR3s include the opening cysteine and the closing phenylalanine or tryptophan. D genes are given only for firm matches. The listing skips clone size in some rows; elsewhere it reads once, few, many or a size class.

j_call v_call d_call clone_size cdr3_aa cdr3_nt
TRBJ2-5 TRBV20-1 TRBD2 . CSARVPRGVQETQYF TGCAGTGCTAGAGTCCCGCGGGGGGTCCAAGAGACCCAGTACTTC
TRBJ2-5 TRBV20-1 . . CSARDHTSPRETRYF TGCAGTGCTAGAGATCACACTAGCCCGAGGGAGACCCGGTACTTC
TRBJ2-3 TRBV4-3 . few CASSQDRRSTDTQYF TGCGCCAGCAGCCAAGATCGACGCAGCACAGATACGCAGTATTTT
TRBJ2-5 TRBV12-3/TRBV12-4 . . CASSPRTADPTQYF TGTGCCAGCAGTCCCAGGACGGCCGACCCGACCCAGTACTTC
TRBJ1-2 TRBV29-1 . few CSAEGSLDNYGYTF TGCAGCGCTGAAGGATCCCTGGATAACTATGGCTACACCTTC
TRBJ2-5 TRBV7-2 . few CASSLQDSQETQYF TGTGCCAGCAGCTTACAGGACTCGCAAGAGACCCAGTACTTC
TRBJ2-7 TRBV29-1 TRBD2 few CSAENSGGTYEQYF TGCAGCGCAGAAAATAGCGGGGGGACCTACGAGCAGTACTTC
TRBJ2-3 TRBV7-2 TRBD2 few CASSLHPGLAESTDTQYF TGTGCCAGCAGCCTCCATCCGGGACTAGCAGAAAGCACAGATACGCAGTATTTT
TRBJ1-5 TRBV20-1 . . CSARGDNPGQPQHF TGCAGTGCTAGGGGGGACAACCCAGGCCAGCCCCAGCATTTT
TRBJ2-7 TRBV20-1 . few CSASALKIYEQYF TGCAGTGCATCAGCGTTAAAAATCTACGAGCAGTACTTC
TRBJ2-3 TRBV6-5 TRBD2 . CASSYSGGGGRASTDTQYF TGCGCCAGCAGTTACTCGGGCGGGGGGGGCCGAGCTAGCACAGATACGCAGTATTTT
TRBJ1-1 TRBV18 . . CASSPKVTEAFF TGTGCCAGCTCACCAAAGGTAACAGAAGCTTTCTTT
TRBJ1-1 TRBV10-3 TRBD1 once CAITRTGENTGAFF TGTGCCATCACCCGGACAGGTGAGAACACTGGAGCTTTCTTT
TRBJ2-7 TRBV20-1 . . CSASDQTAEQYF TGTAGTGCGTCAGACCAGACTGCCGAGCAGTACTTC
TRBJ2-5 TRBV12-3/TRBV12-4 . . CASSLAALGEQYF TGTGCCAGCAGTTTGGCGGCCTTAGGTGAGCAGTACTTC
TRBJ2-3 TRBV5-5 TRBD2 few CASSLEGGSGADTQYF TGTGCCAGCAGCTTGGAGGGCGGGAGTGGGGCAGATACGCAGTATTTT
TRBJ2-1 TRBV5-6 . few CASSSPGASDSYNEQFF TGTGCCAGCAGCTCTCCAGGGGCGTCCGACTCCTACAATGAGCAGTTCTTC
TRBJ2-1 TRBV10-2 . . CASSGRTAQNEQFF TGCGCCAGCAGTGGCCGGACTGCCCAAAATGAGCAGTTCTTC
TRBJ1-1 TRBV20-1 . . CSARGRGLDTEAFF TGCAGTGCTAGAGGGCGGGGCTTGGACACTGAAGCTTTCTTT
TRBJ2-5 TRBV18 TRBD2 . CASSPTTSGKETQYF TGTGCCAGCTCACCTACGACTAGCGGAAAAGAGACCCAGTACTTC
TRBJ2-7 TRBV20-1 TRBD1 . CSARTGGFGEQYF TGCAGTGCTAGGACAGGGGGCTTTGGAGAGCAGTACTTC
TRBJ2-5 TRBV6-5 . few CASSYSSEVETQYF TGTGCCAGCAGTTACTCGAGCGAAGTGGAGACCCAGTACTTC
TRBJ2-1 TRBV29-1 TRBD2 . CSVRVLGLAEGGEQFF TGCAGCGTTCGCGTTTTAGGACTAGCGGAGGGGGGTGAGCAGTTCTTC
TRBJ1-2 TRBV12-3/TRBV12-4 . few CASKGSNYGYTF TGTGCCAGCAAGGGCAGCAACTATGGCTACACCTTC
TRBJ2-7 TRBV10-3 . . CAISQTNTDYEQYF TGTGCCATCAGCCAGACGAATACAGACTACGAGCAGTACTTC
TRBJ2-1 TRBV24-1 TRBD2 . CATSDPPGTSGSGGEQFF TGTGCCACCAGTGATCCTCCCGGGACTAGCGGGAGTGGGGGTGAGCAGTTCTTC
TRBJ2-7 TRBV12-3/TRBV12-4 TRBD1 . CASSLRSGGEQYF TGTGCCAGCAGTTTGAGGTCAGGGGGCGAGCAGTACTTC
TRBJ2-5 TRBV10-3 . . CAISGIGGRYQETQYF TGTGCCATCAGTGGAATCGGTGGACGGTACCAAGAGACCCAGTACTTC
TRBJ2-5 TRBV5-5 TRBD1 . CASSFTTGGRGETQYF TGTGCCAGCAGCTTCACAACAGGGGGCCGGGGGGAGACCCAGTACTTC
TRBJ1-1 TRBV5-1 TRBD1 . CASTLQGLGTGARMNTEAFF TGCGCCAGCACCCTGCAGGGCTTGGGGACAGGGGCCCGGATGAACACTGAAGCTTTCTTT
TRBJ2-5 TRBV9 . . CASSVGGRQETQYF TGTGCCAGCAGCGTAGGGGGGCGGCAAGAGACCCAGTACTTC
TRBJ2-1 TRBV29-1 . . CSVVGLSYNEQFF TGCAGCGTTGTCGGACTCTCCTACAATGAGCAGTTCTTC
TRBJ2-7 TRBV18 TRBD1 . CASSLRDRGSYEQYF TGTGCCAGCTCATTGCGGGACAGGGGATCCTACGAGCAGTACTTC
TRBJ2-7 TRBV10-2 TRBD1 . CASLQDRGHEQYF TGCGCCAGCCTCCAGGACAGGGGCCACGAGCAGTACTTC
TRBJ1-2 TRBV4-3 TRBD1 . CASSQGTGIKYSYTF TGCGCCAGCAGCCAAGGGACAGGGATCAAGTATAGCTACACCTTC
TRBJ2-5 TRBV20-1 . . CSARELVETQYF TGCAGTGCTAGAGAGCTAGTTGAGACCCAGTACTTC
TRBJ2-1 TRBV7-2 . . CASSPPAPTYNEQFF TGTGCCAGCAGCCCACCGGCCCCCACGTACAATGAGCAGTTCTTC